Shown below are 21 T cell receptor beta chains from a single sample sequenced in a study of identical twins. TCRdb itself ran the 5' RACE reads through MiXCR, one entry per CDR3 protein. Altogether some 1,700,000 distinct CDR3 sequences are present, less than 35% being singletons, with the ten largest covering about 0.25%. What was sequenced was cord blood. Every receptor here comes from a newborn girl in good health.

The genes are TRBV9 and TRBJ2-5, with 7 bases that match TRBD2. CDR3 length: 15 amino acids. V was pared by 0 bases and J by 2 bases, with 4 bases of the junction left unmatched. Germline values: CDR1 SGDLS, CDR2 YYNGEE. CDR3 amino acids: CASSVAGLLQETQYF. The CDR3 nucleotides read TGTGCCAGCAGCGTAGCGGGACTACTTCAAGAGACCCAGTACTTC.

The rearrangement joins TRBV18 to TRBJ2-2; D uncertain. CDR1 is KGHSH and CDR2 is LQKENI in the germline V gene. Deletions cut 3 bases from V and 4 bases from J, with 6 bases between. The CDR3 contains 13 residues. The CDR3 coding sequence is TGTGCCAGCTCACCCGAAGGCACCGGGGAGCTGTTTTTT. Translated: CASSPEGTGELFF.

This clonotype was seen many times. The V gene is TRBV29-1, the J gene TRBJ2-1; D call uncertain. There are 12 residues in the CDR3. Germline values: CDR1 SQVTM, CDR2 ANQGSEA. The ends were cut back, 5 bases at V and 9 bases at J, with 14 bases in the middle. CDR3 in amino acids: CSVPRTTGEQFF. Written as DNA, the CDR3 is TGCAGCGTTCCCCGAACCACTGGTGAGCAGTTCTTC.

This clonotype was counted at least ten times. V and J are TRBV5-1 and TRBJ2-3; D is ambiguous. Germline V gives CDR1 SGHRS, CDR2 YFSETQ. Trimming shortened V by 2 bases and J by 6 bases, and 13 bases separated the two germline ends. The CDR3 runs to 14 residues. This CDR3 is CASSLSTQVDTQYF. The CDR3 coding sequence is TGCGCCAGCAGCTTATCGACCCAGGTGGATACGCAGTATTTT.

This chain uses TRBV20-1 with TRBJ1-2; D possibly corresponds to TRBD1 (5 bases). The V end lost 0 bases, the J end lost 8 bases, and 19 bases lay between the germline ends. The germline V gene encodes CDR1 DFQATT and CDR2 SNEGSKA (reference sequence). The CDR3 is 15 residues long. The CDR3 bases are TGCAGTGCTAGAGATTTGGAGGGGAGCCGGCGGGGCTACACCTTC. Protein sequence: CSARDLEGSRRGYTF.

This clonotype was detected only a few times. This sequence joins TRBV29-1 and TRBJ1-2, with TRBD1 as a possible D gene (5 bases). From germline, CDR1 is SQVTM and CDR2 ANQGSEA. V was trimmed by 2 bases and J by 7 bases, leaving 17 bases between them. CDR3 length equals 14 residues. The CDR3 sequence: CSVEPGRGRGGYTF. DNA of the CDR3: TGCAGCGTTGAACCGGGACGTGGTAGGGGTGGCTACACCTTC.

This chain uses TRBV2 with TRBJ1-1; no clear D gene. Germline CDR1 SNHLY, CDR2 FYNNEI. The CDR3 runs to 15 residues. V was shortened by 7 bases and J by 1 base, with 16 bases between the two germline ends. The DNA of the CDR3 is TGTGCCAGCAATATGATCATGAGGCGGAACACTGAAGCTTTCTTT. As protein: CASNMIMRRNTEAFF.

This clonotype was picked up many times. The chain carries TRBV10-2 and TRBJ1-2, with 9 bases that match TRBD1. V was pared by 2 bases and J by 6 bases, with 1 base of the junction left unmatched. The CDR3 spans 13 residues. Germline V lookup: CDR1 WSHSY, CDR2 SAAADI. This CDR3 is CASSEGTGNGYTF. As DNA, the CDR3 is TGCGCCAGCAGTGAGGGGACAGGGAATGGCTACACCTTC.

The CDR3 sequence is CASSVGSAGRSYEQYF. In DNA, the CDR3 is TGTGCCAGCAGCGTAGGATCAGCAGGCCGATCCTACGAGCAGTACTTC. This rearrangement joins TRBV9 to TRBJ2-7, with no clear D. In germline, CDR1 is SGDLS, CDR2 YYNGEE. CDR3 length: 16 amino acids. Trimming stripped 0 bases from V and 1 base from J, with 14 bases between.

The chain employs TRBV20-1 and TRBJ2-4, with D perhaps TRBD1 or TRBD2 (6 bases each). The closer fit of TRBJ2-5 to the DNA end suggests the J call may be wrong. The CDR3 is 12 residues long. Per germline, CDR1 DFQATT and CDR2 SNEGSKA (reference sequence). CDR3 coding DNA: TGCAGTGCTGGAAGACTAGGGGGGACCCAGTACTTC. This gives the protein CSAGRLGGTQYF.

This clonotype was seen at least ten times. The V call is TRBV5-1, the J call TRBJ2-1; TRBD2 matches 9 bases. CDR3 length: 15 amino acids. Trimming cost V 2 bases and J 2 bases; bases outside gene matches: 2. Looked up from germline, CDR1 is SGHRS and CDR2 is YFSETQ. DNA for the CDR3: TGCGCCAGCAGCTTTCTAGCGGGAACCTACAATGAGCAGTTCTTC. Amino acid sequence: CASSFLAGTYNEQFF.

The gene calls are TRBV5-1 and TRBJ1-5; possibly TRBD1 for D (6 bases). The ends were cut back, 0 bases at V and 3 bases at J, with 13 bases in the middle. In germline, CDR1 is SGHRS, CDR2 YFSETQ. The CDR3 is made up of 16 amino acids. The CDR3 loop reads CASSLGGQGLNQPQHF. The CDR3 bases are TGCGCCAGCAGCTTGGGAGGTCAGGGGCTCAATCAGCCCCAGCATTTT.

The chain recombines TRBV27 with TRBJ2-3; 7 bases map to TRBD2. CDR1 is MNHEY and CDR2 is SMNVEV in the germline V gene (reference sequence). Trimming took 6 bases from V and 2 from J; bases not matched to a gene: 20. The length of the CDR3 is 19 residues. This chain's CDR3 is CASSPKPPLWGGNTDTQYF. The CDR3 nucleotides are TGTGCCAGCAGCCCCAAACCCCCCCTGTGGGGGGGAAACACAGATACGCAGTATTTT.

The chain carries TRBV19 and TRBJ1-2; the match to TRBD1 covers 8 bases. Per germline, CDR1 LNHDA and CDR2 SQIVND (reference sequence). With V trimmed by 4 bases and J by 5 bases, 12 bases remained unmatched. The length of the CDR3 is 16 residues. The CDR3 loop reads CASSTRPGQGWYGYTF. The CDR3 coding sequence is TGTGCCAGTAGTACACGGCCCGGACAGGGCTGGTATGGCTACACCTTC.

The chain recombines TRBV5-1 with TRBJ2-1; 8 nucleotides match TRBD2. Germline V gene data show CDR1 as SGHRS and CDR2 as YFSETQ. Trimming took 1 base from V and 7 from J; bases not matched to a gene: 7. The CDR3 spans 15 residues. DNA of the CDR3: TGCGCCAGCAGCTTGATTCGGGGGGGCGCAAATGAGCAGTTCTTC. Protein product: CASSLIRGGANEQFF.

This clonotype appeared a few times. The chain recombines TRBV29-1 with TRBJ1-2; D is undetermined. This CDR3 spans 12 amino acids. Germline lookup yields CDR1 SQVTM and CDR2 ANQGSEA. Trimming took off 3 bases at V and 3 bases at J, with 8 bases between the two ends. CDR3 sequence: CSVDLRYYGYTF. CDR3 coding DNA: TGCAGCGTTGATCTACGATACTATGGCTACACCTTC.

There are a few counts of this clonotype. J is TRBJ1-5 and V is TRBV3-1; D remains unclear. The V gene lost 1 base and the J gene lost 6 bases, with 10 bases spanning the gap. This CDR3 is 14 amino acids long. In germline, CDR1 is LGHDT, CDR2 YNNKEL (reference sequence). CDR3 region: CASSQGDRFQPQHF. CDR3 in DNA: TGTGCCAGCAGCCAAGGTGATCGGTTTCAGCCCCAGCATTTT. The full variable domain, its missing parts supplied by reference TRBV3-1 and TRBJ1-5, is DTAVSQTPKYLVTQMGNDKSIKCEQNLGHDTMYWYKQDSKKFLKIMFSYNNKELIINETVPNRFSPKSPDKAHLNLHINSLELGDSAVYFCASSQGDRFQPQHFGDGTRLSIL.

The CDR3 bases are TGCAGTGCTCCCATCACCAGCGGGAGGGCAGATACGCAGTATTTT. Encoded protein: CSAPITSGRADTQYF. The rearrangement links TRBV20-1 to TRBJ2-3; TRBD2 matches 10 bases. Per the germline V gene, CDR1 is DFQATT and CDR2 is SNEGSKA (reference sequence). The CDR3 extends over 15 amino acids. After removal of 5 bases from V and 4 bases from J, the junction contained 9 bases not matched to a gene.

The genes are TRBV20-1 and TRBJ2-4; a possible D gene is TRBD1 (5 bases). With the DNA end fitting TRBJ2-7 better, the J assignment may be wrong. There are 12 residues in the CDR3. Germline assignment: CDR1 DFQATT and CDR2 SNEGSKA (reference sequence). The CDR3 sequence is CSAKGCTYEQYF. In nucleotides, the CDR3 is TGCAGTGCTAAGGGGTGCACCTACGAGCAGTACTTC.

This clonotype has a count of ten or more. The chain combines TRBV5-1 with TRBJ2-7; tentatively, D is TRBD1 or TRBD2 (5 bases each). V shed 1 base and J shed 3 bases, with 14 bases lying between them. The CDR3 has 15 residues. The germline CDR1 and CDR2 sequences are SGHRS and YFSETQ. The chain's CDR3 is CASSLIPGPDYEQYF. Here the CDR3 DNA reads TGCGCCAGCAGCTTGATCCCGGGACCGGACTACGAGCAGTACTTC.

This clonotype was counted only a few times. This sequence joins TRBV21-1 and TRBJ1-6; TRBD1, the D gene given by the table, was not confirmed from the DNA. TRBV21-1 is a pseudogene locus. This CDR3 is 17 amino acids long. Written as DNA, the CDR3 is TGTGCCAACAAAGGGCCAGGACAGGGGATGGATAATTCACCCCTCCACTTT. Protein: CANKGPGQGMDNSPLHF.